The following is a T cell receptor beta chain sequence with its context. Antigen: not known. This specimen belongs to a study of CD8 T cells in ankylosing spondylitis. Whole-study findings and limits: Significant enrichment of disease-linked clones was reported in matched ankylosing spondylitis synovial fluid.

Germline CDR1 and CDR2: MDHEN and SYDVKM. This CDR3 is 14 amino acids long. Between the trimmed V and J ends, which lost 2 bases and 4 bases, there was a span of 11 bases. Library preparation for TCR beta used quantitative 5'-RACE with molecular barcodes. TCRdb recomputed calls from the 5' RACE reads with MiXCR, one row per CDR3 protein. The data contain under 300,000 distinct CDR3 sequences, over 15% of them singletons. V and J are TRBV28 and TRBJ2-5, with no clear D. This TCR derives from a male donor with ankylosing spondylitis or in good health (not recorded which). Sequencing was performed on blood, either unsorted or a sorted T cell fraction (not recorded which). The CDR3 protein is CASSLRVRGETQYF. The CDR3 nucleotides are TGTGCCAGCAGTTTACGGGTCCGTGGAGAGACCCAGTACTTC.